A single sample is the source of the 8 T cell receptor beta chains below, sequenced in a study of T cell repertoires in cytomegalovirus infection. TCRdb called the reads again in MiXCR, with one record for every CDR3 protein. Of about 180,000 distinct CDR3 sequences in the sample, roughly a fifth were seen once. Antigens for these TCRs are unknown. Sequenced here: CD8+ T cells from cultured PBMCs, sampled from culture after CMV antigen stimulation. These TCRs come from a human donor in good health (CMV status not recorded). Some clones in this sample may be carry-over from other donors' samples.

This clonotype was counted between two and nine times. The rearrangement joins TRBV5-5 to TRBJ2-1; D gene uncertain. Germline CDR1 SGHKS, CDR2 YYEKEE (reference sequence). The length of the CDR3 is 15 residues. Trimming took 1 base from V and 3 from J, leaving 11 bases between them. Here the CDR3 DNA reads TGTGCCAGCAGCTTGAACACGCCATTCTACAATGAGCAGTTCTTC. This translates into CASSLNTPFYNEQFF.

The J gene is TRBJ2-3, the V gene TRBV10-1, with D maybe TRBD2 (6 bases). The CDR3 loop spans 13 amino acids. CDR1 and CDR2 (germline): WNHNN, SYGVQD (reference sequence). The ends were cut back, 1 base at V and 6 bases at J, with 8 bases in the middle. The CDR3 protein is CASSEFRGDTQYF. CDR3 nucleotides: TGCGCCAGCAGTGAGTTCCGGGGGGATACGCAGTATTTT.

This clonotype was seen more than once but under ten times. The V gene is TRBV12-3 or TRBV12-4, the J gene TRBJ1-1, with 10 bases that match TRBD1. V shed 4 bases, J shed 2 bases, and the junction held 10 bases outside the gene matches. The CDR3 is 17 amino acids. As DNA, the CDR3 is TGTGCCAGCAGTTCCTCCGGGACAGGGGTTACCAACACTGAAGCTTTCTTT. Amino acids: CASSSSGTGVTNTEAFF.

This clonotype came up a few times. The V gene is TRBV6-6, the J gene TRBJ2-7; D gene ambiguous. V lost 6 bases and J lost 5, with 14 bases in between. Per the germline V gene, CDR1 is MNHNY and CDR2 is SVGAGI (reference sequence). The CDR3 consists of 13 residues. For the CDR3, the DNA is TGTGCCAGCAGCCCCCTGACGCAGGACGAGCAGTACTTC. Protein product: CASSPLTQDEQYF.

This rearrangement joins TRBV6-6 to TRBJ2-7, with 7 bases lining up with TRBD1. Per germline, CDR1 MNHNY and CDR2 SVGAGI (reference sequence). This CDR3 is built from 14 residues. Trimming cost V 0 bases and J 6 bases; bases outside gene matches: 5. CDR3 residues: CASSYSIGDSEQYF. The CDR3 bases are TGTGCCAGCAGTTACTCGATTGGGGACAGCGAGCAGTACTTC.

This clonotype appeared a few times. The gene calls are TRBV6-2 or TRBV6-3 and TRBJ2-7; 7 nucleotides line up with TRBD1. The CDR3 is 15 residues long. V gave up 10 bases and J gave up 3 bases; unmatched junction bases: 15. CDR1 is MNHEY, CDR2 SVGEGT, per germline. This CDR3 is CATQLTYRGRYEQYF. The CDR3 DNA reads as TGTGCCACCCAGTTAACCTACAGGGGCCGCTACGAGCAGTACTTC.

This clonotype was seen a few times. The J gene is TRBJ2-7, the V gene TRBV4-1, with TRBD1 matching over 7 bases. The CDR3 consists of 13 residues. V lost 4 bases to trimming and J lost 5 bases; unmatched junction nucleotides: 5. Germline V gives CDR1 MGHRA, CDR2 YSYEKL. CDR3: CASSPGTVDEQYF. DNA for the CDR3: TGCGCCAGCAGCCCCGGGACAGTCGACGAGCAGTACTTC.

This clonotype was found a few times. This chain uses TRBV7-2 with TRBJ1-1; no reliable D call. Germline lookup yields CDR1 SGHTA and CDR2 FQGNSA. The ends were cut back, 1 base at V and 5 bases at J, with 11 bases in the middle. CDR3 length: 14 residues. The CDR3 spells CASSLVAVGTEAFF. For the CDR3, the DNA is TGTGCCAGCAGCTTAGTAGCTGTGGGGACTGAAGCTTTCTTT. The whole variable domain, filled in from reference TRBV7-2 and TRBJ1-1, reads GAGVSQSPSNKVTEKGKDVELRCDPISGHTALYWYRQSLGQGLEFLIYFQGNSAPDKSGLPSDRFSAERTGGSVSTLTIQRTQQEDSAVYLCASSLVAVGTEAFFGQGTRLTVV.